One T cell receptor (beta chain) is described in this entry. Antigen specificity is unknown. CDR1 is SGHTA and CDR2 is FQGNSA in the germline V gene. Trimming removed 5 bases at V and 3 bases at J, with 16 bases between. The CDR3 sequence is 16 residues long. The data were obtained in a study of beta chain features in type 1 diabetes. Study summary: Comparable age, gender and cell yields were observed in patients relative to healthy donors. Broader study findings: VDJ junctions sequenced from type 1 diabetes patients showed fewer insertions and more deletions.

A single heparinised draw of approximately 0.11 L on average was taken per donor. The entirety of the isolated RNA underwent reverse transcription, so expressed TCRB transcripts were sequenced. The study sequenced naive, central memory and regulatory T cell samples to an average of about 3.5 million reads. Method: immunoSEQ multiplex PCR; TCRdb's copy keeps in-frame clones and lacks some. The sample lists about 250,000 clones, roughly 13% occurring once. The clonotype originates from a woman between 40 and 55 years old in good health. The sequencing input was naive CD4+ T cells from blood. The V call is TRBV7-2, the J call TRBJ1-4, with D tentatively TRBD1 (5 bases). CDR3 DNA sequence: TGTGCCAGCAGCCGGGGAGGGGCCGCCTCTAATGAAAAACTGTTTTTT. It codes for CASSRGGAASNEKLFF.